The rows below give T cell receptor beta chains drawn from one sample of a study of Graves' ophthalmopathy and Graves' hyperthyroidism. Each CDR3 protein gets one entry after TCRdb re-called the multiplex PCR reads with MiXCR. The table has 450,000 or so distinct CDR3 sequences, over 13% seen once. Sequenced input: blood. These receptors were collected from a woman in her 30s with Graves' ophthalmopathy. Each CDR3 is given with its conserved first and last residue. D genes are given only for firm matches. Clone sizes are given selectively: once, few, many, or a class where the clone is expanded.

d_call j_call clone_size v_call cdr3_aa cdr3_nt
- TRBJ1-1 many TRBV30 CAWSRRAEAFF TGTGCCTGGAGTCGTAGGGCTGAAGCTTTCTTT
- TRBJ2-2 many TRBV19 CASSILRGTGELFF TGTGCCAGTAGTATCCTCAGGGGCACCGGGGAGCTGTTTTTT
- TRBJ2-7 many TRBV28 CASSLEGPRYEQYF TGTGCCAGCAGTTTAGAGGGGCCCCGGTACGAGCAGTACTTC
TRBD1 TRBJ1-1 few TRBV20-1 CSARQGAAEAFF TGCAGTGCTAGACAGGGGGCAGCTGAAGCTTTCTTT
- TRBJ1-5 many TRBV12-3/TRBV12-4 CASSFRLGMHNQPQHF TGTGCCAGCAGTTTCCGACTGGGGATGCACAATCAGCCCCAGCATTTT
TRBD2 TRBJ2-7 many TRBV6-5 CASSYLGGRGLGEQYF TGTGCCAGCAGTTATCTAGGCGGGAGAGGTCTGGGTGAGCAGTACTTC
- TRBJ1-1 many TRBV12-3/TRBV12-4 CASSSRGAWNTEAFF TGTGCCAGCAGTTCCCGGGGGGCTTGGAACACTGAAGCTTTCTTT
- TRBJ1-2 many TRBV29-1 CSVEVIGQKDNYGYTF TGCAGCGTTGAAGTGATCGGTCAGAAAGATAACTATGGCTACACCTTC
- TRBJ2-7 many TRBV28 CAILKGPQYEQYF TGTGCCATCTTGAAGGGACCTCAGTACGAGCAGTACTTC
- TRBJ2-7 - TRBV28 CASSQARPEQYF TGTGCCAGCAGTCAGGCTCGACCGGAGCAGTACTTC
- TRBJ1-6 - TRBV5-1 CASSRGHQVNSPLHF TGCGCCAGCAGCCGAGGACACCAAGTTAATTCACCCCTCCACTTT
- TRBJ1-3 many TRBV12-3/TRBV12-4 CASSLKEPGNTIYF TGTGCCAGCAGTTTAAAGGAACCAGGAAACACCATATATTTT
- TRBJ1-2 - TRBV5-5 CASSLDHRPSGYGYTF TGTGCCAGCAGCTTGGATCACAGGCCTTCAGGCTATGGCTACACCTTC
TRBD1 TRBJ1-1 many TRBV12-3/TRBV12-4 CASSPRTGRRVQAFF TGTGCCAGCAGTCCCAGGACAGGTCGACGAGTTCAAGCTTTCTTT
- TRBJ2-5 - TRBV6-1 CASSESKGSEETQYF TGTGCCAGCAGTGAATCCAAGGGTTCCGAAGAGACCCAGTACTTC
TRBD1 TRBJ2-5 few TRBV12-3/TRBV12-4 CASSFWGTGGRQETQYF TGTGCCAGCAGTTTCTGGGGGACAGGAGGCCGACAAGAGACCCAGTACTTC
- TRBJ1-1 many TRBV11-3 CASSLEVGMNTEAFF TGTGCCAGCAGCTTAGAGGTAGGGATGAACACTGAAGCTTTCTTT
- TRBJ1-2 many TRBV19 CASTTLTGPQYGYTF TGTGCCAGTACCACCTTAACGGGACCGCAGTATGGCTACACCTTC
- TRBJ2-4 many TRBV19 CASSTLGPAKNIKYF TGTGCCAGTAGTACCCTCGGGCCAGCCAAAAACATTAAGTACTTC
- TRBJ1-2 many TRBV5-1 CASSLQTAANGYTF TGCGCCAGCAGTTTGCAGACAGCGGCAAATGGCTACACCTTC
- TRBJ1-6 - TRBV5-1 CASRYEWNNSPLHF TGCGCCAGCAGATACGAGTGGAATAATTCACCCCTCCACTTT
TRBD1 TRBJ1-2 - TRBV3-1 CASSQHLPGQSPTNYGYTF TGTGCCAGCAGCCAACATCTGCCGGGACAGAGTCCAACTAACTATGGCTACACCTTC
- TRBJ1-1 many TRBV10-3 CAISDLGAEAFF TGTGCCATCAGTGATTTGGGAGCTGAAGCTTTCTTT
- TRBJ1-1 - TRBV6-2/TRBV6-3 CASTKVNTEAFF TGTGCCAGCACAAAGGTGAACACTGAAGCTTTCTTT
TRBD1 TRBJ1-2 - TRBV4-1 CASSQGDRGGYGYTF TGCGCCAGCAGCCAAGGGGACAGGGGCGGGTATGGCTACACCTTC
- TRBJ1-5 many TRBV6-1 CASRAPTRIGQPQHF TGTGCCAGCAGGGCCCCCACAAGGATCGGTCAGCCCCAGCATTTT
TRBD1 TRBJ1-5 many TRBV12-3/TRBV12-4 CASSLEAGGQPQHF TGTGCCAGCAGTTTGGAGGCAGGGGGACAGCCCCAGCATTTT
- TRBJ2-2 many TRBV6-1 CASSQKGPAGELFF TGTGCCAGCAGTCAGAAGGGACCTGCCGGGGAGCTGTTTTTT
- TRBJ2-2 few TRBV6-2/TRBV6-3 CASSSPTGEHTGELFF TGTGCCAGCAGTTCCCCCACCGGAGAGCACACCGGGGAGCTGTTTTTT
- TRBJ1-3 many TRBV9 CASIPVQSSGNTIYF TGTGCCAGCATTCCCGTCCAGAGCTCTGGAAACACCATATATTTT
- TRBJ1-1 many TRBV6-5 CASSSGRKGVNTEAFF TGTGCCAGCAGTTCAGGGCGTAAAGGGGTGAACACTGAAGCTTTCTTT
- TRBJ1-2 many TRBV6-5 CASSSQYGYTF TGTGCCAGCAGTTCCCAGTATGGCTACACCTTC
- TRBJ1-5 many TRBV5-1 CASRFDSNQPQHF TGCGCCAGCAGATTTGACAGCAATCAGCCCCAGCATTTT
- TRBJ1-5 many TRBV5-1 CASSLGVQGTQPQHF TGCGCCAGCAGCTTGGGGGTACAGGGAACTCAGCCCCAGCATTTT
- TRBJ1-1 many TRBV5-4 CASSLRRDGLMNTEAFF TGTGCCAGCAGCTTGAGGCGGGACGGACTTATGAACACTGAAGCTTTCTTT